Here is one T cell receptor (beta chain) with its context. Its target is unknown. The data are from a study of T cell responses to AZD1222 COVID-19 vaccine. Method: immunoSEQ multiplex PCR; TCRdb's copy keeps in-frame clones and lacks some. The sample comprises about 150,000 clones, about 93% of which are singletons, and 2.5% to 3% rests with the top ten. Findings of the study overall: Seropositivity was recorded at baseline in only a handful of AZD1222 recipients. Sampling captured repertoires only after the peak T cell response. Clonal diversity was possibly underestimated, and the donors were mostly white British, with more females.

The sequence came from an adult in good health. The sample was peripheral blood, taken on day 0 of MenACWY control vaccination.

CDR3: CASRAGPESAFF. CDR3 sequence (DNA): TGTGCCAGCAGAGCTGGCCCCGAGTCAGCTTTCTTT. The V and J genes are TRBV6-5 and TRBJ1-1; no reliable D call. The CDR3 is 12 residues long. The V gene lost 6 bases and the J gene lost 10 bases, with 15 bases spanning the gap. Germline-derived CDR1 and CDR2 are MNHEY and SVGAGI.